This TCR beta chain derives from a study of radiotherapy plus CTLA-4 blockade in lung cancer. About the research overall: Objective response was observed in about 19% of patients, and disease control in 31%.

The repertoire was sequenced with immunoSEQ multiplex PCR; TCRdb's copy has only in-frame clones and lacks some. This table holds 90,000 or so clones, around four fifths found once. Regarding this clone: Its cognate antigen is unknown.

Germline values: CDR1 SGHRS, CDR2 YFSETQ. The CDR3 consists of 13 residues. V was pared by 4 bases and J by 5 bases, with 12 bases between. Broader study findings: The study found tumor-derived TCR clones expanded in blood after radiotherapy plus ipilimumab.

The chain carries TRBV5-1 and TRBJ1-1; TRBD1 might be the D (5 bases). Specimen: peripheral blood, collected from a patient treated with radiotherapy plus ipilimumab. This TCR was recovered from a human donor with non-small cell lung cancer who had stable disease on radiotherapy plus ipilimumab. CDR3 in amino acids: CASSLLGETEAFF. The CDR3 nucleotides are TGCGCCAGCAGCCTCTTGGGGGAGACTGAAGCTTTCTTT. Complete variable domain (other parts from reference TRBV5-1 and TRBJ1-1): KAGVTQTPRYLIKTRGQQVTLSCSPISGHRSVSWYQQTPGQGLQFLFEYFSETQRNKGNFPGRFSGRQFSNSRSEMNVSTLELGDSALYLCASSLLGETEAFFGQGTRLTVV.